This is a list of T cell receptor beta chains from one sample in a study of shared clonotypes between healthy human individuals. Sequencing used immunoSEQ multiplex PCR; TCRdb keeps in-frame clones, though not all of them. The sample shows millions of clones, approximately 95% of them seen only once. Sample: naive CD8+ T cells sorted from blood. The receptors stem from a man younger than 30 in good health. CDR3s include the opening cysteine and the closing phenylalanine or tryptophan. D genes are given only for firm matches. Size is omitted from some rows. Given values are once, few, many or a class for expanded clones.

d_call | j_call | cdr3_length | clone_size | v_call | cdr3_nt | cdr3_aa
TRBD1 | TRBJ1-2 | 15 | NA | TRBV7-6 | TGTGCCAGCAGCCCCCGGGACAGGGCTGACTATGGCTACACCTTC | CASSPRDRADYGYTF
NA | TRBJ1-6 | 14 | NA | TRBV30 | TGTGCCTGGAGTGTTAAGGCAGGGGCTTCACCCCTCCACTTT | CAWSVKAGASPLHF
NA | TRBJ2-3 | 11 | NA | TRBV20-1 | TGCAGTGCTCCCATAGCAGATACGCAGTATTTT | CSAPIADTQYF
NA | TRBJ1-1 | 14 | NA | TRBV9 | TGTGCCAGCACCCAAGGGGGGCAGGGCACTGAAGCTTTCTTT | CASTQGGQGTEAFF
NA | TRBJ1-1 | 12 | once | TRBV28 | TGTGCCAGCAGAGACCCGACAGAAGAAGCTTTCTTT | CASRDPTEEAFF
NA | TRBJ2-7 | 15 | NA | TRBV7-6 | TGTGCCAGCAGCCCCGAACAGCAGTCGTCCTACGAGCAGTACTTC | CASSPEQQSSYEQYF
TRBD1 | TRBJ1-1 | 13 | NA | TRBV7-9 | TGTGCCAGCAGACCAGGGGGTAGGACTGAAGCTTTCTTT | CASRPGGRTEAFF
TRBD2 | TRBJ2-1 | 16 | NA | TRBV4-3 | TGCGCCAGCAGCCAAGATGGGACTAGCGGGAGGTATGAGCAGTTCTTC | CASSQDGTSGRYEQFF
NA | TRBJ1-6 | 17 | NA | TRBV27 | TGTGCCAGCAGTTTGTTGTGGGCAGCGGGTTCCGGCTCACCCCTCCACTTT | CASSLLWAAGSGSPLHF
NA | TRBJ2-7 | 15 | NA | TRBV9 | TGTGCCAGCAGCGTAGATTGGGGCGTTGGGTACGAGCAGTACTTC | CASSVDWGVGYEQYF
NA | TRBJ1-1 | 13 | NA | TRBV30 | TGTGCCTGGAGTGTGGGCCTCGCAATAGAGGCTTTCTTT | CAWSVGLAIEAFF
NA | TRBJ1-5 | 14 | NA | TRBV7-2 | TGTGCCAGCAGCCACGAAGGGGGCAATCAGCCCCAGCATTTT | CASSHEGGNQPQHF
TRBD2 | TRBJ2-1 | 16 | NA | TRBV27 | TGTGCCAGCAGTCATAATAGCGGGGGGGGTCGCAATGAGCAGTTCTTC | CASSHNSGGGRNEQFF
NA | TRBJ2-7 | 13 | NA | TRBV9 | TGTGCCAGCAGCGGACAGGTTTCCCCCGAGCAGTACTTC | CASSGQVSPEQYF
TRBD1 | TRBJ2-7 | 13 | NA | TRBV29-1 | TGCAGCGTTGTCGGGACAGGGCCCTACGAGCAGTACTTC | CSVVGTGPYEQYF
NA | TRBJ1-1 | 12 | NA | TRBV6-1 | TGTGCCAGCCGGTACTTGAACACTGAAGCTTTCTTT | CASRYLNTEAFF
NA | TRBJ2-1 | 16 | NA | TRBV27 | TGTGCCAGCAGTCCCCATGGTGGCGTACAGTACAATGAGCAGTTCTTC | CASSPHGGVQYNEQFF
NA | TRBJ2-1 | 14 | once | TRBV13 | TGTGCCAGCAGCCCGCAGGGGACGGCGCGTGAGCAGTTCTTC | CASSPQGTAREQFF
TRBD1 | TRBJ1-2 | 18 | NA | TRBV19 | TGTGCCAGTAGATCACAGGGGTCTTCCCTAGAAGCTAACTATGGCTACACCTTC | CASRSQGSSLEANYGYTF
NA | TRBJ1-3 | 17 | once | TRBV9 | TGTGCCAGCAGCTCTCCCGGTGGCGGCGCCTCAGGAAACACCATATATTTT | CASSSPGGGASGNTIYF
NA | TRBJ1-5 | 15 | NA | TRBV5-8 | TGTGCCAGCAGCTTAAGCAGGGCTAGCAATCAGCCCCAGCATTTT | CASSLSRASNQPQHF
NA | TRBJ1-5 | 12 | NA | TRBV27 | TGTGCCAGCGGGGATAGCAATCAGCCCCAGCATTTT | CASGDSNQPQHF
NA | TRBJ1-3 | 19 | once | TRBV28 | TGTGCCAGCCTCTTCTGCTTCTTAGGGAGCCGGGGGGGAGGAAACACCATATATTTT | CASLFCFLGSRGGGNTIYF
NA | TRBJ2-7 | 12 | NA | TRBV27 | TGTGCCAGCGGCATCGCAGGGAACGAGCAGTACTTC | CASGIAGNEQYF
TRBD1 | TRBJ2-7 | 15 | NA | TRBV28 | TGTGCCAGCACCCCCCTCCGACAGGGGGCCTACGAGCAGTACTTC | CASTPLRQGAYEQYF
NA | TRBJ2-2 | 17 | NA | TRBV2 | TGTGCCAGCAGTGAGGGTTTGGCAGGGACCAATGGCGGGGAGCTGTTTTTT | CASSEGLAGTNGGELFF
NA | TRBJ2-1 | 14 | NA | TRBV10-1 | TGCGCCAGCAGTGAGGGGGGGACCTACAATGAGCAGTTCTTC | CASSEGGTYNEQFF
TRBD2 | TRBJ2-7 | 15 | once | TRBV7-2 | TGTGCCAGCAGCTCCCTAGCGGGAGCTCTTAACGAGCAGTACTTC | CASSSLAGALNEQYF
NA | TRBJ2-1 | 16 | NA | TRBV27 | TGTGCCAGCAGTCGAGGGGGGGCCTTCTCCTACAATGAGCAGTTCTTC | CASSRGGAFSYNEQFF
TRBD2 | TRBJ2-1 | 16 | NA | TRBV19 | TGTGCCAGTAGTCTACTAGCGGGGAGCTTCGGGGATGAGCAGTTCTTC | CASSLLAGSFGDEQFF
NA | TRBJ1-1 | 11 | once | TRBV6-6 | TGTGCCAGCAGTTACAATCGGTTCGCTTTCTTT | CASSYNRFAFF
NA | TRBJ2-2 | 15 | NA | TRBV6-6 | TGTGCCAGCAGTTATACGCGGGAGAACACCGGGGAGCTGTTTTTT | CASSYTRENTGELFF
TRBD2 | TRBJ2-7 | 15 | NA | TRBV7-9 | TGTGCCAGCACTACGGGGACTAGCGGATTCTACGAGCAGTACTTC | CASTTGTSGFYEQYF
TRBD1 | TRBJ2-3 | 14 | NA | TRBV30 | TGTGCCTGGACCCAGGGGGCGGGCCGGCATACGCAGTATTTT | CAWTQGAGRHTQYF
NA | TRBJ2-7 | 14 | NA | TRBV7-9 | TGTGCCAGCAGCTTCCCCGACCCGTTCTACGAGCAGTACTTC | CASSFPDPFYEQYF
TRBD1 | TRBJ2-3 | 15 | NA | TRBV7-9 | TGTGCCAGCAGCGGGACAGGAGCTAGCACAGATACGCAGTATTTT | CASSGTGASTDTQYF